This T cell receptor (beta chain) was sequenced in a study of blood T cells in healthy people across ages. This CDR3 is 13 amino acids long. Trimming left V 4 bases short and J 7 bases short, with 8 bases between. Each sample had at least 6 million PBMCs isolated. Using a J-beta primer mix together with a sample-barcoded 5' primer, a second PCR was run for about 7 to 12 cycles. All cDNA molecules were each tagged by a template-switch adaptor with 12 random nucleotides. TCRdb reanalysed the 5' RACE reads using MiXCR and keeps one entry per CDR3 protein. The sample carries about 800,000 distinct CDR3 sequences, 35% to 60% recorded once.

The TCR originated in an elderly man in good health. J is TRBJ1-6 and V is TRBV12-3 or TRBV12-4; D unclear. Sequenced sample: blood. CDR3 DNA: TGTGCCAGCAGTTCGGAATCGAATTCACCCCTCCACTTT. It yields the protein CASSSESNSPLHF.